The table lists the clone carrying this T cell receptor beta chain with many counts. As part of library construction, unique molecular identifiers were attached to individual cDNA molecules. TCRdb reprocessed the 5' RACE reads with MiXCR, giving one entry per CDR3 protein. The data contain more than 20,000 distinct CDR3 sequences, about 4.7% of them singletons. The V end lost 11 bases, the J end lost 6 bases, and 14 bases lay between the germline ends. The CDR3 runs to 12 residues. Germline CDR1 is ENHRY and CDR2 is SYGVKD. This record belongs to a study of early T cells in non-severe SARS-CoV-2 infection.

This clonotype was obtained from an adult who was a healthcare worker with PCR-confirmed SARS-CoV-2 infection or an uninfected control (not recorded which). The chain joins TRBV10-3 to TRBJ2-1; a weak D match, TRBD2 (5 bases). Specimen: whole blood. Here the CDR3 reads CASTPGFNEQFF. CDR3 nucleotide sequence: TGTGCCTCGACTCCGGGGTTCAATGAGCAGTTCTTC.